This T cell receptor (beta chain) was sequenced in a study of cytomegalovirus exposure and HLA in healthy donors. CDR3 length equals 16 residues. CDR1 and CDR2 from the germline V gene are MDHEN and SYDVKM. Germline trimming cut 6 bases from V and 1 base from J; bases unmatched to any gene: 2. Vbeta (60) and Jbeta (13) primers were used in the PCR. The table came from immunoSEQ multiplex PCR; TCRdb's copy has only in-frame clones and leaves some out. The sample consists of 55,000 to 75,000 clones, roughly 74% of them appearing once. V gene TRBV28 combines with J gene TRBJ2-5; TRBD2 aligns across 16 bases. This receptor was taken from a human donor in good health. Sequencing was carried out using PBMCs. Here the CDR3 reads CASRGLAGGSQETQYF. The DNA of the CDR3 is TGTGCCAGCAGGGGACTAGCGGGAGGGAGCCAAGAGACCCAGTACTTC.